This T cell receptor (beta chain) derives from a study of T cells after yellow fever vaccination. TCRdb re-called the 5' RACE reads with MiXCR, one entry per CDR3 protein. This table holds a few hundred thousand distinct CDR3 sequences, roughly 4.3% found once. The CDR3 totals 13 residues. Germline V gene sequence: CDR1 SGHDT, CDR2 YYEEEE. Trimming left V 4 bases short and J 4 bases short, with 10 bases between. This clonotype was seen repeatedly, ten times or more. V is TRBV5-6 and J is TRBJ2-3; D gene unclear. The sample consisted of PBMCs, taken 15 days after the yellow fever booster vaccination. The receptor was isolated from a man in his late teens or twenties who received the YFV17D yellow fever vaccine. The CDR3 loop is CASSMTSADTQYF. The CDR3, as DNA: TGTGCCAGCAGCATGACCTCAGCAGATACGCAGTATTTT.